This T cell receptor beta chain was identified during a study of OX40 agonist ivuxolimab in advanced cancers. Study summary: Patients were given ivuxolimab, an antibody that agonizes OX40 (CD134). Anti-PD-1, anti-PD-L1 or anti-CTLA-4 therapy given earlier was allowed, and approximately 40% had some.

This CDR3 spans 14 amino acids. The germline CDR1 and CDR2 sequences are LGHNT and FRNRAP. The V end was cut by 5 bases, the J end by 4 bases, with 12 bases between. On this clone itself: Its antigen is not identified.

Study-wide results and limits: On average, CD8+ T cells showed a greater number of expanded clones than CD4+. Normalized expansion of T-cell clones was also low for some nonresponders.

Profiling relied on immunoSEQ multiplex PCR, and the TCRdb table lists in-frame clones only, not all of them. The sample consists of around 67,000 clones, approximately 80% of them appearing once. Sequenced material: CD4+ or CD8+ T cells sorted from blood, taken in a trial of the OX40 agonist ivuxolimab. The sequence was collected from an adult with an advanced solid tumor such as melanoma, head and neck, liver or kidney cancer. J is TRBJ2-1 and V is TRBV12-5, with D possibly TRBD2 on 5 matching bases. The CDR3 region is CASGPNRDYNEQFF. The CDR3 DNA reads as TGTGCTAGTGGTCCCAATCGGGATTACAATGAGCAGTTCTTC.